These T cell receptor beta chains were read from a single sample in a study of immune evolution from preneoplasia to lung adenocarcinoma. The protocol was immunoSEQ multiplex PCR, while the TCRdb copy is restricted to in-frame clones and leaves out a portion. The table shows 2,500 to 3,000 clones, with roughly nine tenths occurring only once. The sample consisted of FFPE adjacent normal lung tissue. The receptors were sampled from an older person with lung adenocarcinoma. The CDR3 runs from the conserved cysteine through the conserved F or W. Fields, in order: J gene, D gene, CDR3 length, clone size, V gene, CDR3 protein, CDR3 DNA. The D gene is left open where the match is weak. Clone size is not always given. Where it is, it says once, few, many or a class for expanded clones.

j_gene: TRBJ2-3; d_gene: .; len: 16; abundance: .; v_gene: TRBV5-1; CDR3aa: CASSLNGRSSTDTQYF; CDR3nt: TGCGCCAGCAGCTTGAACGGCAGGAGTAGCACAGATACGCAGTATTTT
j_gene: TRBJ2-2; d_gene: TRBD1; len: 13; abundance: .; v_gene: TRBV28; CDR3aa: CASSYRGTGELFF; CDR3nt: TGTGCCAGCAGTTACAGGGGTACCGGGGAGCTGTTTTTT
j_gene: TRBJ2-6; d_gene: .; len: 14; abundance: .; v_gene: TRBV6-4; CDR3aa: CASTPGPGANVLTF; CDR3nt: TGTGCCAGCACGCCTGGGCCTGGGGCCAACGTCCTGACTTTC
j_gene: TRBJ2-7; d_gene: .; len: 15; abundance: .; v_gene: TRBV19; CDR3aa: CASSISNSGSYEQYF; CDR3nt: TGTGCCAGTAGTATCAGCAACAGCGGTTCCTACGAGCAGTACTTC
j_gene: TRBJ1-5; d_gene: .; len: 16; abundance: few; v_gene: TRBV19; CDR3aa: CASSIPGDGARQPQHF; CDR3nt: TGTGCCAGTAGTATTCCAGGGGACGGCGCCCGGCAGCCCCAGCATTTT
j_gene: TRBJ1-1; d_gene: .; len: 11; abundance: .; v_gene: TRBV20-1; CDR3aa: CSAREPNGAFF; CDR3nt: TGCAGTGCTAGAGAGCCCAATGGAGCTTTCTTT
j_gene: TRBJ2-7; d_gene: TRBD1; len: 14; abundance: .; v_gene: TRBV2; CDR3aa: CASSHGQGASEQYF; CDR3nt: TGTGCCAGCAGTCACGGACAGGGGGCTTCCGAGCAGTACTTC
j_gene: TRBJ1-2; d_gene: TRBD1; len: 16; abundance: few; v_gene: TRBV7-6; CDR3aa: CASSERPGQGARGYTF; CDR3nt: TGTGCCAGCAGCGAGAGACCGGGACAGGGGGCGCGGGGCTACACCTTC
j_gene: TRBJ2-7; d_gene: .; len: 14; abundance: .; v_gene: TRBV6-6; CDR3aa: CASSYGPGDNEQYF; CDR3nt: TGTGCCAGCAGTTACGGCCCAGGGGATAACGAGCAGTACTTC
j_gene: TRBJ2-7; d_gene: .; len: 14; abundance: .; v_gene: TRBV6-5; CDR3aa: CASSYGDSSYEQYF; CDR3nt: TGTGCCAGCAGTTACGGCGACAGTTCCTACGAGCAGTACTTC